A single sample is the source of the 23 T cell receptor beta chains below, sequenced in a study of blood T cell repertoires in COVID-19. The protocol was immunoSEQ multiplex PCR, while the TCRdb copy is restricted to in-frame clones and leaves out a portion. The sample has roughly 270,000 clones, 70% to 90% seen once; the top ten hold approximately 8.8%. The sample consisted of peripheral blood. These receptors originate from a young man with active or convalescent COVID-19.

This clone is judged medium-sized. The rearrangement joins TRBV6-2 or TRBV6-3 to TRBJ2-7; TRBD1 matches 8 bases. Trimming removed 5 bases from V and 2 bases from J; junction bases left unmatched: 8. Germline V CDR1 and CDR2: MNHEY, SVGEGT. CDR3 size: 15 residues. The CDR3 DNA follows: TGTGCCAGCAGTAGATCACGGACAGGGACCTACGAGCAGTACTTC. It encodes CASSRSRTGTYEQYF.

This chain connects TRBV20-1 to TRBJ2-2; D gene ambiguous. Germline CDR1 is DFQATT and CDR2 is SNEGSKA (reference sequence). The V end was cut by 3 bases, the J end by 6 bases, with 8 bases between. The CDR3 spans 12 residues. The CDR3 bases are TGCAGTGCTAGTCCAAGCTCCGGGGAGCTGTTTTTT. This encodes CSASPSSGELFF.

The CDR3 sequence is CASSVVGQHSGNTIYF. The CDR3 DNA follows: TGTGCCAGCAGCGTAGTGGGGCAGCACTCTGGAAACACCATATATTTT. This rearrangement joins TRBV9 to TRBJ1-3, with a weak D call TRBD1 (5 bases). The ends were cut back, 0 bases at V and 0 bases at J, with 10 bases in the middle. In germline, CDR1 is SGDLS, CDR2 YYNGEE. This CDR3 region has 16 residues.

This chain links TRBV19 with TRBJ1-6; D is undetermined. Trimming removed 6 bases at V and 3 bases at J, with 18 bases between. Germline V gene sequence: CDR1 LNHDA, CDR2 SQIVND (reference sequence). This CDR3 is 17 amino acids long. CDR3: CASSLLEDGNYNSPLHF. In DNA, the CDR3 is TGTGCCAGTAGCCTCCTCGAGGACGGGAACTATAATTCACCCCTCCACTTT.

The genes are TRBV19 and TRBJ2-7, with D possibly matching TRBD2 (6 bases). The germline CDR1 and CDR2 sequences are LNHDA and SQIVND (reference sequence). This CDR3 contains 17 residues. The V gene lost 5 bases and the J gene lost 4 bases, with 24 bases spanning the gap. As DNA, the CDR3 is TGTGCCAGTAGTGAACGGGAGTTTGGGGGAGGTGGATACGAGCAGTACTTC. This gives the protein CASSEREFGGGGYEQYF.

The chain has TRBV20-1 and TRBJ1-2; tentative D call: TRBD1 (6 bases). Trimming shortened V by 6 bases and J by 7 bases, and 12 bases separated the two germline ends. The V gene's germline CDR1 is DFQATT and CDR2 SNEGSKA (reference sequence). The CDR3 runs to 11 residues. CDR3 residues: CSASGGIGYTF. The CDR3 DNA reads TGCAGTGCGTCGGGGGGCATTGGCTACACCTTC.

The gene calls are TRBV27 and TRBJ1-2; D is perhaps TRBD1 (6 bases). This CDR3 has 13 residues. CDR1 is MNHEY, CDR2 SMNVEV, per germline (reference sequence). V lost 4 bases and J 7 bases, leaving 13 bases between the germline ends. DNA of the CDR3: TGTGCCAGCAGTTCCCCTACAGGGTTTGGCTACACCTTC. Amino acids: CASSSPTGFGYTF.

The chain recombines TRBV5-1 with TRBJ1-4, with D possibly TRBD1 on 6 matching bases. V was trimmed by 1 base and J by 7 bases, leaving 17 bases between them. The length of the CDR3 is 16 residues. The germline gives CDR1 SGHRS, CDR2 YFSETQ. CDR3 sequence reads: CASSLWIRDNGEKLFF. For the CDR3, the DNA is TGCGCCAGCAGCTTGTGGATCCGGGACAACGGTGAAAAACTGTTTTTT.

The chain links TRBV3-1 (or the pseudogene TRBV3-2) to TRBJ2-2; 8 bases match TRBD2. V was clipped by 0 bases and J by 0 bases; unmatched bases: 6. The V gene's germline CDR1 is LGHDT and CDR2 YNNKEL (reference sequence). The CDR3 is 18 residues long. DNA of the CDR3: TGTGCCAGCAGCCAAGATTCAAGCGGGGGACCGAACACCGGGGAGCTGTTTTTT. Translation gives CASSQDSSGGPNTGELFF.

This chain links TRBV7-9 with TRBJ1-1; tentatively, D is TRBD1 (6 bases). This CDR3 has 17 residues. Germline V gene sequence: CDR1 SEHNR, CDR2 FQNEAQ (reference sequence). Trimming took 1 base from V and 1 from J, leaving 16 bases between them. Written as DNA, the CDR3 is TGTGCCAGCAGCTTAGTAAGTGGCACAGGGAGGAACACTGAAGCTTTCTTT. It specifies CASSLVSGTGRNTEAFF.

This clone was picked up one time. The CDR3: CASSLERGTYEQYF. CDR3 nucleotide sequence: TGTGCCAGCAGCTTAGAGCGGGGAACCTACGAGCAGTACTTC. The V and J genes are TRBV11-2 and TRBJ2-7; weak D call: TRBD2 (6 bases). Germline loops: CDR1 SGHAT, CDR2 FQNNGV. V lost 0 bases and J 2 bases, leaving 8 bases between the germline ends. The CDR3 has 14 residues.

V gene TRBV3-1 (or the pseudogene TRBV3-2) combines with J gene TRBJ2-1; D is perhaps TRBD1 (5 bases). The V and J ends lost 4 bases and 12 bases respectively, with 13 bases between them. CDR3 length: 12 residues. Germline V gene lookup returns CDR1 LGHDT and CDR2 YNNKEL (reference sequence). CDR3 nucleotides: TGTGCCAGCAGCCCCTCAGGGCTCGGGCAGTTCTTC. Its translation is CASSPSGLGQFF.

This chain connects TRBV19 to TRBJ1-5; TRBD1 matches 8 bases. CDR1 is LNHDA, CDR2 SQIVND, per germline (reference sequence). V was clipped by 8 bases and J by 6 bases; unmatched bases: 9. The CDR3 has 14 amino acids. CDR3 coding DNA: TGTGCCAGTTCGACAGGGGAAGGAGTTCAGCCCCAGCATTTT. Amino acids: CASSTGEGVQPQHF.

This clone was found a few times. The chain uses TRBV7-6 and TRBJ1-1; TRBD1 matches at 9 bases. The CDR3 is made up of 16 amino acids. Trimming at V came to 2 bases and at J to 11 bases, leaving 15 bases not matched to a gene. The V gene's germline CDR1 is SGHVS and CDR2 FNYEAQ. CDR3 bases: TGTGCCAGCAGCTTACGCCGGGACAGGGAGGGTGAATTGGCTTTCTTT. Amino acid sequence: CASSLRRDREGELAFF.

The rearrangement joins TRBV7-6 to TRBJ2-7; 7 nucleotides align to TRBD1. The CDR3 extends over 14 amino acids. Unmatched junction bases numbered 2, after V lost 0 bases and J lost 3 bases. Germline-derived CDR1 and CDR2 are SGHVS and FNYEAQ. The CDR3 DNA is TGTGCCAGCAGCTTAGCCGGGACAGACTACGAGCAGTACTTC. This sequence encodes CASSLAGTDYEQYF. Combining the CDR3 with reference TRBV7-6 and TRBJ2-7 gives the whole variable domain GAGVSQSPRYKVTKRGQDVALRCDPISGHVSLYWYRQALGQGPEFLTYFNYEAQQDKSGLPNDRFSAERPEGSISTLTIQRTEQRDSAMYRCASSLAGTDYEQYFGPGTRLTVT.

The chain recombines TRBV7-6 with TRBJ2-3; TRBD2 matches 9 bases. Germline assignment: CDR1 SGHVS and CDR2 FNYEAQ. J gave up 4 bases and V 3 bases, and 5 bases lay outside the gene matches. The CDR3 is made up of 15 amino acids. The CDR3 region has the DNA TGTGCCAGCAGCTTCGGCGGGGGGGCGGCAGATACGCAGTATTTT. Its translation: CASSFGGGAADTQYF.

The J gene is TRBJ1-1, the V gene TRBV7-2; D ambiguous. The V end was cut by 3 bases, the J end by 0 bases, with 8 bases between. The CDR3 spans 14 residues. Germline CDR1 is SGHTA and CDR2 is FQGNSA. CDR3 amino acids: CASSLNRLNTEAFF. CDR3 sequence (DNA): TGTGCCAGCAGCTTGAACAGATTGAACACTGAAGCTTTCTTT.

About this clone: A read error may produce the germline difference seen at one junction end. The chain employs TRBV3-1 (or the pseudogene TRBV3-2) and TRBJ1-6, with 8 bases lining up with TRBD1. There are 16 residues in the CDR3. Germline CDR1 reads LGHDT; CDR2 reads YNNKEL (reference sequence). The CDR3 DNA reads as TGTGCCAGCAGCCTCTGCCAGGGGGCGCGTCCATTCACCCTTCACTTT. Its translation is CASSLCQGARPFTLHF.

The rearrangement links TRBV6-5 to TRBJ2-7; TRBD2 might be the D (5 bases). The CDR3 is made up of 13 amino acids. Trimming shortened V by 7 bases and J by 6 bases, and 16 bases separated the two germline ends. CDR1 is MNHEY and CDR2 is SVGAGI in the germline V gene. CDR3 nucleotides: TGTGCCAGCACCCGAGGGCGAGGGCTCGAGCAGTACTTC. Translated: CASTRGRGLEQYF.

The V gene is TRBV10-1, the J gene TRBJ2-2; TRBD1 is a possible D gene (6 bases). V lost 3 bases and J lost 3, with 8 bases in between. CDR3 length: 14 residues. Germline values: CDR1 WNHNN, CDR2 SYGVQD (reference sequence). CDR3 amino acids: CASSDGQHTGELFF. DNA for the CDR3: TGCGCCAGCAGTGACGGACAGCACACCGGGGAGCTGTTTTTT.

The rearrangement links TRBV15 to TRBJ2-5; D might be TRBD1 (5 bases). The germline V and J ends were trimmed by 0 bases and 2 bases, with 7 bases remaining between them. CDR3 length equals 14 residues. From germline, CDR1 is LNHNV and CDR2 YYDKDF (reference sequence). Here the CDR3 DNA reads TGTGCCACCAGCAGAGACAGGGTACAAGAGACCCAGTACTTC. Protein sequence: CATSRDRVQETQYF.

This chain's CDR3 is CASSVDAGALTDTQYF. The CDR3 bases are TGTGCCAGCAGCGTAGATGCGGGGGCCCTTACAGATACGCAGTATTTT. This rearrangement joins TRBV9 to TRBJ2-3; a weak D match, TRBD2 (7 bases). Trimming shortened V by 0 bases and J by 3 bases, and 14 bases separated the two germline ends. The CDR3 contains 16 residues. CDR1 SGDLS and CDR2 YYNGEE come from the germline V gene. Filled out from reference TRBV9 and TRBJ2-3, the complete variable domain reads DSGVTQTPKHLITATGQRVTLRCSPRSGDLSVYWYQQSLDQGLQFLIQYYNGEERAKGNILERFSAQQFPDLHSELNLSSLELGDSALYFCASSVDAGALTDTQYFGPGTRLTVL.

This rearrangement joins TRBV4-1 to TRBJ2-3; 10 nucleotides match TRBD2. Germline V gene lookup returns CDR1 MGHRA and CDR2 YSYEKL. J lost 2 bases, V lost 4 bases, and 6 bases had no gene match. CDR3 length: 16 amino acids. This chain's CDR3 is CASSRAGGRNTDTQYF. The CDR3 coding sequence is TGCGCCAGCAGCCGAGCGGGGGGGCGAAACACAGATACGCAGTATTTT.